The clone carrying this T cell receptor beta chain was observed a single time. Its cognate antigen is unknown. Researchers took RNA transcripts and amplified the TCR beta CDR3 regions from them. The TCR CDR3 was amplified in a first-round RT-PCR using the HTBI primer set. TCRdb redid the calling of the multiplex PCR reads with MiXCR, one entry per CDR3 protein. The repertoire holds 550,000 to 850,000 distinct CDR3 sequences, with roughly a sixth as singletons. Looked up from germline, CDR1 is SGHVS and CDR2 is FQNEAQ. The V segment lost 5 bases and the J segment 3 bases; nucleotides outside the gene matches: 12. This CDR3 spans 16 amino acids. This sample was included in a study of T cells in Graves' hyperthyroidism and ophthalmopathy. Findings and caveats of the study: Most clonotypes expanded in thyroid above 0.001 were likewise present in blood.

Used for diagnoses were clinical symptoms, serum thyroxine and TRAb, thyroid ultrasound and orbital computed tomography. Sample collection date corresponds to first hyperthyroidism diagnosis, prior to any ophthalmopathy symptoms. PBMCs were collected from a 10 ml volume of fresh peripheral blood. The specimen sequenced was blood. The chain links TRBV7-8 to TRBJ1-2; 7 bases fit TRBD1. This receptor was taken from a woman between 50 and 59 years old with Graves' hyperthyroidism that later progressed to Graves' ophthalmopathy. In nucleotides, the CDR3 is TGTGCCAGCAGCCCTAGCGCCGGGACAGTGGACTATGGCTACACCTTC. It codes for CASSPSAGTVDYGYTF.